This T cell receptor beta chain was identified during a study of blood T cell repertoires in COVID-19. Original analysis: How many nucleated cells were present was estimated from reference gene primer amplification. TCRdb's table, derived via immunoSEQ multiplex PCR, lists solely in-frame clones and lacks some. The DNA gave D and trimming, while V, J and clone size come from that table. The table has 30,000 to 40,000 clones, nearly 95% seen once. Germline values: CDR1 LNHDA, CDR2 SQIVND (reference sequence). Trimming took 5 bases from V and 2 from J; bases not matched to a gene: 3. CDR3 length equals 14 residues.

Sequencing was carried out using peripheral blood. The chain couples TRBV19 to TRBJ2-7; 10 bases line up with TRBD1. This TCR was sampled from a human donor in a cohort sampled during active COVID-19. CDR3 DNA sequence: TGTGCCAGTAGTTCCGGGACAGGGGCCTACGAGCAGTACTTC. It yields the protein CASSSGTGAYEQYF.